Detailed here is one T cell receptor (beta chain). This sample stems from a study of T cell changes during pregnancy in multiple sclerosis. Assay: immunoSEQ multiplex PCR; the TCRdb copy retains only in-frame clones and omits some. The sample holds 35,000 to 40,000 clones, about 94% seen once. Germline CDR1 and CDR2: MGHRA and YSYEKL. V was clipped by 1 base and J by 3 bases, with 13 bases between them. The length of the CDR3 is 16 residues. The chain links TRBV4-1 to TRBJ2-1; perhaps TRBD2 as D (5 bases). This sample comprised CD4+ T cells from peripheral blood mononuclear cells, obtained in the second trimester of pregnancy. This sequence was found in a female donor with multiple sclerosis, enrolled in a pregnancy study. The CDR3: CASSQARAGFYNEQFF. Here the CDR3 DNA reads TGCGCCAGCAGCCAAGCCCGGGCGGGTTTCTACAATGAGCAGTTCTTC.